One and the same sample provided the 29 T cell receptor beta chains below, sequenced in a study of T cells in women clearing cervical HPV infection (dated 2018 in TCRdb). The library came from the immunoSEQ multiplex PCR assay. Entries here come from immuneACCESS through TCRdb and include only in-frame sequences with V and J called. Some clones fail to appear in such tables; in the studies checked, an unresolved V gene covers under half of the shortfall, and the cause of the remainder is unknown. For this sample, the table gives around 18,000 clones. The ten largest account for about 7% of the sample. Sequencing was performed on blood buffy coat. The receptor set was obtained from a woman aged 18-69 years with a cervical HPV16 infection that either progressed to CIN3+ or cleared (not recorded which).

In regard to this clone: The read halts 3 residues ahead of the CDR3 end, with the missing end drawn from the germline J gene. The gene calls are TRBV7-2 and TRBJ2-3; weak D call: TRBD1 (5 bases). Looked up from germline, CDR1 is SGHTA and CDR2 is FQGNSA. V lost 5 bases to trimming and J lost 5 bases, with 14 bases between them. The CDR3 loop spans 14 amino acids. CDR3 DNA, as far as it was read: TGTGCCAGCAGCCCCGGAAGCAGGGTAGATACG. As protein: CASSPGSRVDT. The CDR3 in its entirety is CASSPGSRVDTQYF.

Comments on this clone: The CDR3 extends 3 residues past the end of the read, so its final part is completed from the germline J gene. The chain is built from TRBV6-1 and TRBJ1-1, with TRBD1 as a possible D gene (6 bases). The CDR3 has 13 residues. In germline, CDR1 is MNHNS, CDR2 SASEGT. The V end lost 4 bases, the J end lost 5 bases, and 11 bases lay between the germline ends. CDR3 DNA, as far as it was read: TGTGCCAGCAGTGGGGGGCGGGGGACTGAA. It encodes CASSGGRGTE. The CDR3 in its entirety is CASSGGRGTEAFF.

A word on this clone: The read finishes 3 residues shy of the CDR3 end, and the germline J gene is used to complete it. The chain employs TRBV19 and TRBJ2-2; 10 nucleotides align to TRBD2. The germline V gene encodes CDR1 LNHDA and CDR2 SQIVND (reference sequence). The CDR3 runs to 15 residues. V lost 5 bases, J lost 4 bases, and 4 bases stayed unmatched. CDR3: CASSPSGGATGELFF. The DNA read from the CDR3 is TGTGCCAGTAGTCCCAGCGGGGGGGCCACCGGGGAG.

Of note for this clone: Read data end 3 residues before the CDR3 end; the end is taken from the germline J gene. This sequence joins TRBV2 and TRBJ2-2; D call uncertain. Germline V CDR1 and CDR2: SNHLY, FYNNEI. The CDR3 totals 12 residues. The V end lost 7 bases, the J end lost 2 bases, and 5 bases lay between the germline ends. CDR3 loop: CASIQNTGELFF. CDR3 bases read: TGTGCCAGCATCCAAAACACCGGGGAG.

The CDR3 is CASSLAPGQGARDEKLFF. CDR3 DNA, as far as it was read: TGCGCCAGCAGCTTGGCCCCGGGGCAGGGGGCGCGAGATGAAAAA. V is TRBV5-1 and J is TRBJ1-4; 8 bases agree with TRBD1. The missing CDR3 end, 3 residues past where the read stops, is filled in from the germline J gene. Looked up from germline, CDR1 is SGHRS and CDR2 is YFSETQ. The V gene end was trimmed by 0 bases and the J gene end by 6 bases; junction bases not matched to a gene: 13. The CDR3 sequence is 18 residues long.

The CDR3 is CASSEAPGENEKLFF. The CDR3 DNA, read in part, is TGTGCCAGCAGTGAAGCCCCAGGGGAAAATGAAAAA. This rearrangement joins TRBV2 to TRBJ1-4; D possibly corresponds to TRBD1 (6 bases). The read ends 3 residues early relative to the CDR3; the germline J gene fills the gap. The germline gives CDR1 SNHLY, CDR2 FYNNEI. The CDR3 runs 15 residues. The ends were cut back, 0 bases at V and 5 bases at J, with 10 bases in the middle.

Notes on this clone: The read comes to an end 3 residues before the CDR3 does, leaving the germline J gene to fill in the end. This chain uses TRBV19 with TRBJ1-5, with a possible D match to TRBD1 (5 bases). Trimming took off 5 bases at V and 3 bases at J, with 11 bases between the two ends. Germline V gene data show CDR1 as LNHDA and CDR2 as SQIVND (reference sequence). CDR3 length: 14 amino acids. The CDR3 loop reads CASSLREFNQPQHF. The part of the CDR3 DNA that was read is TGTGCCAGTAGTCTCAGGGAATTCAATCAGCCC.

Regarding this clone: The read falls 3 residues short of the CDR3 end, and the missing part is taken from the germline J gene. The chain has TRBV29-1 and TRBJ2-3; D is possibly TRBD1 (5 bases). From germline, CDR1 is SQVTM and CDR2 ANQGSEA. The CDR3 has 13 residues. The V and J ends lost 4 bases and 2 bases respectively, with 10 bases between them. The CDR3 reads CSVAQGSTDTQYF. The CDR3 DNA, read in part, is TGCAGCGTTGCCCAGGGATCCACAGATACG.

Points on this clone: The read falls 3 residues short of the CDR3 end, and the missing part is taken from the germline J gene. The genes are TRBV7-9 and TRBJ1-2; TRBD1 matches at 8 bases. CDR3 length: 14 amino acids. The ends lost 5 bases at V and 2 bases at J; junction bases unmatched: 4. Germline CDR1 SEHNR, CDR2 FQNEAQ (reference sequence). CDR3 bases read: TGTGCCAGCAGCCTAGGACAGGGCAACTATGGC. As protein: CASSLGQGNYG. In full, the CDR3 reads CASSLGQGNYGYTF.

Points on this clone: The read is 3 residues too short to cover the CDR3 end, so that end is filled in from the germline J gene. The chain has TRBV9 and TRBJ2-7; 9 bases match TRBD2. CDR1 and CDR2 (germline): SGDLS, YYNGEE. The CDR3 spans 15 residues. Trimming at V came to 1 base and at J to 6 bases, leaving 8 bases not matched to a gene. Incomplete CDR3 DNA: TGTGCCAGCAGCGTAAGCGGGGGGAATCAGGGCGAG. Translating it yields CASSVSGGNQGE. The full CDR3 sequence reads CASSVSGGNQGEQYF.

About this clone itself: The read gets to within 3 residues of the CDR3 end, and the germline J gene fills in the rest. The chain joins TRBV7-2 to TRBJ1-2; 10 bases are a match to TRBD1. The CDR3 has 15 residues. The germline V gene encodes CDR1 SGHTA and CDR2 FQGNSA. The covered CDR3 bases are TGTGCCAGCAGCTCGTCCGGGGGACAGGGGTGGGGC. This codes for CASSSSGGQGWG. The whole CDR3 protein reads CASSSSGGQGWGYTF.

Worth noting for this clone: The sequence runs out 3 residues before the end of the CDR3; the remainder is reconstructed from the germline J gene. The chain uses TRBV7-6 and TRBJ2-1; TRBD2 agrees at 9 bases. Germline loops: CDR1 SGHVS, CDR2 FNYEAQ. This CDR3 has 17 residues. The V segment lost 1 base and the J segment 1 base; nucleotides outside the gene matches: 5. CDR3 residues: CASSLGSSGESYNEQFF. The CDR3 DNA, read in part, is TGTGCCAGCAGCTTAGGGTCTAGCGGGGAGTCCTACAATGAG.

In the case of this clone: The observed sequence ends 3 residues before the CDR3 terminus, with the missing tail filled in from the germline J gene. This chain connects TRBV28 to TRBJ2-7; unclear D gene. The V and J ends lost 4 bases and 0 bases respectively, with 10 bases between them. This CDR3 spans 14 amino acids. Germline V gives CDR1 MDHEN, CDR2 SYDVKM. The CDR3 bases that were read are TGTGCCAGCAGTTATGGCGGCCTCTCCTACGAG. Translation: CASSYGGLSYE. The whole CDR3 sequence reads CASSYGGLSYEQYF.

Turning to this clone: The DNA ends 3 residues before the CDR3 does, and the rest of the CDR3 is filled in from the germline J gene. This chain links TRBV18 with TRBJ1-1, with D maybe TRBD1 (5 bases). Per germline, CDR1 KGHSH and CDR2 LQKENI. This CDR3 contains 15 residues. Partial CDR3 DNA: TGTGCCAGCTCACCCGGGGGGGACTCCTACAATGAG. Amino acids: CASSPGGDSYNE. The whole CDR3 sequence reads CASSPGGDSYNEAFF.

As concerns this clone: Read sequence stops 3 residues before the CDR3 end, and the germline J gene provides the missing end. The genes are TRBV20-1 and TRBJ2-7; D is perhaps TRBD1 (6 bases). The CDR3 loop spans 14 amino acids. Germline V gene sequence: CDR1 DFQATT, CDR2 SNEGSKA (reference sequence). Trimming removed 1 base from V and 2 bases from J, with 12 bases in between. CDR3: CSARVRDRTYEQYF. The covered CDR3 bases are TGCAGTGCTAGAGTTAGAGACAGGACCTACGAG.

Remarks on this clone: Sequencing ends 3 residues short of the CDR3 end; the germline J gene provides the rest. The chain links TRBV7-9 to TRBJ1-5; D is ambiguous. Germline CDR1 SEHNR, CDR2 FQNEAQ (reference sequence). Trimming removed 1 base at V and 4 bases at J, with 5 bases between. This CDR3 has 13 residues. The CDR3 DNA, read in part, is TGTGCCAGCAGCTTAGACTCTAATCAGCCC. This translates into CASSLDSNQP. The whole CDR3 sequence reads CASSLDSNQPQHF.

Of note for this clone: The read finishes 3 residues shy of the CDR3 end, and the germline J gene is used to complete it. This chain links TRBV20-1 with TRBJ1-6, with TRBD1 matching over 7 bases. V lost 5 bases, J lost 5 bases, and 9 bases stayed unmatched. The CDR3 is made up of 15 amino acids. Germline CDR1 and CDR2: DFQATT and SNEGSKA (reference sequence). CDR3 bases read: TGCAGTGCTTCGACAGGGCGGCGAAATAATTCACCC. Translated, it gives CSASTGRRNNSP. In full, the CDR3 is CSASTGRRNNSPLHF.

Of note for this clone: With the read ending 3 residues before the CDR3 end, the germline J gene is used to fill in that end. The V and J genes are TRBV4-1 and TRBJ2-5, with 16 bases matching TRBD2. The CDR3 runs 17 residues. Germline V lookup: CDR1 MGHRA, CDR2 YSYEKL. Trimming at V came to 4 bases and at J to 4 bases, leaving 6 bases not matched to a gene. CDR3 DNA, as far as it was read: TGCGCCAGCAGCCCGGGGACTAGCGGGGGGGCCTCAGAGACC. Translating gives CASSPGTSGGASET. The full CDR3 protein reads CASSPGTSGGASETQYF.

This clone shows up as medium-sized by frequency. The CDR3 extends 3 residues past the end of the read, so its final part is completed from the germline J gene. The chain has TRBV6-2 or TRBV6-3 and TRBJ2-7; D may be TRBD2 (6 bases). Trimming left V 6 bases short and J 3 bases short, with 12 bases between. Germline-derived CDR1 and CDR2 are MNHEY and SVGEGT. The CDR3 extends over 13 amino acids. The sequenced CDR3 bases are TGTGCCAGCAGAAATAGGGACTTCTACGAG. Its protein is CASRNRDFYE. The CDR3 reads in full as CASRNRDFYEQYF.

As to this clone: The CDR3 extends 3 residues past the end of the read, so its final part is completed from the germline J gene. V and J are TRBV5-1 and TRBJ1-2, with a tentative D call TRBD1 (5 bases). Germline lookup yields CDR1 SGHRS and CDR2 YFSETQ. This CDR3 comprises 14 residues. The germline V and J ends were trimmed by 1 base and 2 bases, with 9 bases remaining between them. The covered CDR3 bases are TGCGCCAGCAGCTTGTTGGGGGGGAACTATGGC. Its protein is CASSLLGGNYG. The complete CDR3 sequence is CASSLLGGNYGYTF.

A word on this clone: Read sequence stops 3 residues before the CDR3 end, and the germline J gene provides the missing end. This chain links TRBV7-6 with TRBJ1-6; 10 nucleotides agree with TRBD1. With 5 bases clipped from V and 9 bases from J, the junction kept 10 bases outside the gene matches. This CDR3 has 16 residues. Germline loops: CDR1 SGHVS, CDR2 FNYEAQ. CDR3 DNA, as far as it was read: TGTGCCAGCAGCGCACGACAGGGGGCCTCGACTTCACCC. Translated, it gives CASSARQGASTSP. Given in full, the CDR3 is CASSARQGASTSPLHF.

Details on this clone: The CDR3 end lies 3 residues beyond the end of the read and is filled in from the germline J gene. This chain links TRBV5-1 with TRBJ1-1; D ambiguous. Trimming took off 1 base at V and 1 base at J, with 11 bases between the two ends. Germline values: CDR1 SGHRS, CDR2 YFSETQ. CDR3 length: 15 amino acids. CDR3 sequence reads: CASSLRAGGNTEAFF. The covered CDR3 bases are TGCGCCAGCAGCTTGAGGGCGGGAGGGAACACTGAA.

In the case of this clone: From the germline J gene comes the end of the CDR3, since the read stops 3 residues before it. This sequence joins TRBV10-1 and TRBJ2-2; 9 bases are a match to TRBD1. The CDR3 is made up of 14 amino acids. Losses at the gene ends were 7 bases for V and 1 base for J; bases not matched to a gene: 1. Germline V gives CDR1 WNHNN, CDR2 SYGVQD (reference sequence). The CDR3: CASTGQGNTGELFF. The CDR3 DNA, read in part, is TGCGCCAGCACGGGACAGGGGAACACCGGGGAG.

CDR3 DNA, as far as it was read: TGTGCCAGCACCCCCCCCCGGGGCACC. It specifies CASTPPRGT. The complete CDR3 sequence is CASTPPRGTIYF. J is TRBJ1-3 and V is TRBV28; D uncertain. Sequencing ends 3 residues short of the CDR3 end; the germline J gene provides the rest. Trimming left V 7 bases short and J 9 bases short, with 13 bases between. The CDR3 has 12 amino acids. Looked up from germline, CDR1 is MDHEN and CDR2 is SYDVKM.

Concerning this clone: The read finishes 3 residues shy of the CDR3 end, and the germline J gene is used to complete it. This rearrangement joins TRBV2 to TRBJ2-7; perhaps TRBD1 as D (6 bases). Germline CDR1 SNHLY, CDR2 FYNNEI. The CDR3 totals 14 residues. Between the trimmed V and J ends, which lost 7 bases and 1 base, there was a span of 14 bases. The CDR3 loop reads CASTTATGSYEQYF. CDR3 DNA, as far as it was read: TGTGCCAGCACCACGGCCACAGGGTCCTACGAG.

A note on this clone: The read ends 3 residues shy of where the CDR3 ends; the end is completed using the germline J gene. The chain couples TRBV29-1 to TRBJ2-3, with a possible D match to TRBD2 (6 bases). The CDR3 runs 15 residues. The V end was cut by 0 bases, the J end by 4 bases, with 14 bases between. Germline values: CDR1 SQVTM, CDR2 ANQGSEA. CDR3 sequence reads: CSVEDSRGYSDTQYF. CDR3 bases read: TGCAGCGTTGAAGATTCGCGGGGTTATTCAGATACG.

Its frequency marks this clone as medium-sized. The read finishes 3 residues shy of the CDR3 end, and the germline J gene is used to complete it. This chain connects TRBV14 to TRBJ2-3; D unclear. V lost 5 bases to trimming and J lost 7 bases, with 7 bases between them. CDR3 length: 11 residues. The germline CDR1 and CDR2 sequences are SGHDN and FVKESK. The CDR3 spells CASSGDYTQYF. The sequenced part of the CDR3 DNA is TGTGCCAGCAGCGGCGACTATACG.

On this clone itself: Read data end 3 residues before the CDR3 end; the end is taken from the germline J gene. J is TRBJ2-7 and V is TRBV19; 9 positions match TRBD1. The germline V gene has CDR1 LNHDA and CDR2 SQIVND (reference sequence). The CDR3 is 13 residues long. Germline trimming cut 8 bases from V and 4 bases from J; bases unmatched to any gene: 6. The CDR3 DNA, read in part, is TGTGCCAGTGGAGTACAGGGGGCTTACGAG. Protein product: CASGVQGAYE. The full CDR3 is CASGVQGAYEQYF.

Of note for this clone: Mismatch with germline at one junction end may stem from a read error. The read ends 3 residues before the CDR3 terminus; that terminus is restored from the germline J gene. The chain recombines TRBV4-2 with TRBJ2-3, with 11 positions matching TRBD2. This CDR3 is built from 16 residues. In germline, CDR1 is LGHNA, CDR2 YNFKEQ. CDR3 residues: CASSQTGTSGSDTQYF. The DNA read from the CDR3 is TGCGCCAGCAGCCAGACCGGGACTAGCGGCTCAGATACG.